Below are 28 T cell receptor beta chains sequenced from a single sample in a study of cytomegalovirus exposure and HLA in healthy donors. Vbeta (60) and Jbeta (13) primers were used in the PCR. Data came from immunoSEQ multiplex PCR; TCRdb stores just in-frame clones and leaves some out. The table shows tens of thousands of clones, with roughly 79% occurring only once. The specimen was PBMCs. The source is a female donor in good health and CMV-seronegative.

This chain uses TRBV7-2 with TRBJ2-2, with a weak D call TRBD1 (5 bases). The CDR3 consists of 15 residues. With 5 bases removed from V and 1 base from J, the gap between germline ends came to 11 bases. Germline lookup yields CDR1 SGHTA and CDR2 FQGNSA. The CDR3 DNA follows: TGTGCCAGCAGCGTCAGGGCTATGAACACCGGGGAGCTGTTTTTT. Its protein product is CASSVRAMNTGELFF.

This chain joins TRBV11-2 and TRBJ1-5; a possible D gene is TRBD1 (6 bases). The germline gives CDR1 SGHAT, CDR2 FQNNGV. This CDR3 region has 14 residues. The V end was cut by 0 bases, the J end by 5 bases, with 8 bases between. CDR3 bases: TGTGCCAGCAGCTTAGACAGGGGAGATCAGCCCCAGCATTTT. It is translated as CASSLDRGDQPQHF.

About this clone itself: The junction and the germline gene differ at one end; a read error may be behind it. The CDR3 sequence: CGSSLEWTGYSNQPQHF. The CDR3 DNA reads as TGTGGCAGCAGCTTGGAATGGACAGGGTATAGCAATCAGCCCCAGCATTTT. The chain has TRBV5-6 and TRBJ1-5; 8 nucleotides align to TRBD1. The V gene's germline CDR1 is SGHDT and CDR2 YYEEEE. The length of the CDR3 is 17 residues.

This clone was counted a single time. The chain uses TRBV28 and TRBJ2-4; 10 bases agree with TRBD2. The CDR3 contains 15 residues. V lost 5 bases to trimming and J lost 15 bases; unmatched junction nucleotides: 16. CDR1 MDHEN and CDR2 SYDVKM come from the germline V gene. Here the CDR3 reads CASSTPGTSDPRRYF. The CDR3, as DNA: TGTGCCAGCAGTACCCCCGGGACTAGCGACCCTCGAAGGTACTTC.

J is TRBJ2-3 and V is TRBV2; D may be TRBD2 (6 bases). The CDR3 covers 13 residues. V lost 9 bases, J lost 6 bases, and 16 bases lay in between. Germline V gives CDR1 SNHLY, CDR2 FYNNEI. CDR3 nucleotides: TGTGCCAGTGAGGAGGGGACCATTGATACGCAGTATTTT. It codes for CASEEGTIDTQYF.

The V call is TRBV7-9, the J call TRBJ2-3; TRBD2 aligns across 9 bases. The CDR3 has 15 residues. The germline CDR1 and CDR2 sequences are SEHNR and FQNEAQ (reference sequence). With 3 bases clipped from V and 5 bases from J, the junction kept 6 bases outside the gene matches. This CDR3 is CASSFWAGGEDTQYF. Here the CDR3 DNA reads TGTGCCAGCAGCTTTTGGGCGGGAGGGGAAGATACGCAGTATTTT.

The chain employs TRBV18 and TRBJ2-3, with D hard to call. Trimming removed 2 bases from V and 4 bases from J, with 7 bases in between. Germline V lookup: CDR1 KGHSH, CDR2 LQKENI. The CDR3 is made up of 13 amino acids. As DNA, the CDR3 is TGTGCCAGCTCACCAGATAGTGCAGATACGCAGTATTTT. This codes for CASSPDSADTQYF.

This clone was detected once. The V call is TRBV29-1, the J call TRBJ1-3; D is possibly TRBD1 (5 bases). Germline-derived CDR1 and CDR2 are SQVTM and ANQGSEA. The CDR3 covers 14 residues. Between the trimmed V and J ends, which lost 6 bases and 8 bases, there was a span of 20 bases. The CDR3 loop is CSVTVDSLKDTIYF. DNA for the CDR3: TGCAGCGTCACCGTAGACAGTCTTAAGGACACCATATATTTT. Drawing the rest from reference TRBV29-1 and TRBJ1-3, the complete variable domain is SAVISQKPSRDICQRGTSLTIQCQVDSQVTMMFWYRQQPGQSLTLIATANQGSEATYESGFVIDKFPISRPNLTFSTLTVSNMSPEDSSIYLCSVTVDSLKDTIYFGEGSWLTVV.

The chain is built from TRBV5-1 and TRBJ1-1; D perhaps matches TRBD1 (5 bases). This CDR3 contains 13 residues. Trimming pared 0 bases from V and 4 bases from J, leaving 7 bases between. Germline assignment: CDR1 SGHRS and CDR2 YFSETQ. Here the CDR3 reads CASSLGGGTEAFF. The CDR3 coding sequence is TGCGCCAGCAGCTTGGGGGGGGGCACTGAAGCTTTCTTT. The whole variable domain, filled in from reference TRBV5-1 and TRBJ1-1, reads KAGVTQTPRYLIKTRGQQVTLSCSPISGHRSVSWYQQTPGQGLQFLFEYFSETQRNKGNFPGRFSGRQFSNSRSEMNVSTLELGDSALYLCASSLGGGTEAFFGQGTRLTVV.

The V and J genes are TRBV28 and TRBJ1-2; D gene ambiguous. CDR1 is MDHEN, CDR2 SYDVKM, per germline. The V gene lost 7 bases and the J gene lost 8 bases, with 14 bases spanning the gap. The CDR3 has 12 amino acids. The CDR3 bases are TGTGCCAGCACAGGTCCGAAGAAGGGCTACACCTTC. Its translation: CASTGPKKGYTF.

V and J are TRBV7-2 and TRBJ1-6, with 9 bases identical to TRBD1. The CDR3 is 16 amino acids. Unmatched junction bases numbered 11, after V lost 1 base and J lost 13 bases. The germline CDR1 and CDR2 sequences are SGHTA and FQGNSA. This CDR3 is CASSLVGGQGWWPLHF. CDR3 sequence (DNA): TGTGCCAGCAGCTTAGTTGGGGGACAGGGTTGGTGGCCCCTCCACTTT.

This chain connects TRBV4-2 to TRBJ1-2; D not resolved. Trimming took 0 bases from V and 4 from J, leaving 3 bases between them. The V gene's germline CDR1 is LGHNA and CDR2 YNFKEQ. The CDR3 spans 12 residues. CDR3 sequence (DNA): TGTGCCAGCAGCCAAGACCTCTATGGCTACACCTTC. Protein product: CASSQDLYGYTF.

The CDR3 protein is CSVKTQGASEQYF. In nucleotides, the CDR3 is TGCAGCGTGAAGACCCAGGGGGCAAGCGAGCAGTACTTC. The chain combines TRBV29-1 with TRBJ2-7, with 8 bases matching TRBD1. Germline V CDR1 and CDR2: SQVTM, ANQGSEA. V shed 6 bases and J 6 bases; nucleotides not matched to a gene: 10. The CDR3 runs 13 residues.

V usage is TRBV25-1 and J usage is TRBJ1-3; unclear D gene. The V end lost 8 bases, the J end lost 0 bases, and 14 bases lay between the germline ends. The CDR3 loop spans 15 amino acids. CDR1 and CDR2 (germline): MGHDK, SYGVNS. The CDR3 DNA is TGTGCCAGCTCACCCCGGGTAGGCTCTGGAAACACCATATATTTT. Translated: CASSPRVGSGNTIYF. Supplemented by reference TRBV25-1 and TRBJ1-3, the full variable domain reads EADIYQTPRYLVIGTGKKITLECSQTMGHDKMYWYQQDPGMELHLIHYSYGVNSTEKGDLSSESTVSRIRTEHFPLTLESARPSHTSQYLCASSPRVGSGNTIYFGEGSWLTVV.

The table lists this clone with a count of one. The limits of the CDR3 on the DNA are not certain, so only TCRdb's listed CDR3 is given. CDR3 sequence: CASSSSGQGTHEQYF. The chain recombines TRBV6-5 with TRBJ2-7; no check of the table's D call, TRBD1, against the DNA was made. The CDR3 adds up to 15 amino acids, both ends counted. Germline V gene lookup returns CDR1 MNHEY and CDR2 SVGAGI.

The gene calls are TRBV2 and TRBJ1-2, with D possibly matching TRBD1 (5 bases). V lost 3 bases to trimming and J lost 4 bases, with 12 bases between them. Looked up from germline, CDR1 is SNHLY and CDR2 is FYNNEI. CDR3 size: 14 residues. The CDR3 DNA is TGTGCCAGCAGTGAGGGACTAGGTCCCTATGGCTACACCTTC. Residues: CASSEGLGPYGYTF.

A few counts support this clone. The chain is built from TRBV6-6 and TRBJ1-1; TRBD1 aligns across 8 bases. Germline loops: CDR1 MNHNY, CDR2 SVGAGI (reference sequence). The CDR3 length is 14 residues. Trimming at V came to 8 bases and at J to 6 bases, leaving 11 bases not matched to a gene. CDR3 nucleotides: TGTGCCAGCCGGGACAGGACCTGGGGCGCTGAAGCTTTCTTT. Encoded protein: CASRDRTWGAEAFF.

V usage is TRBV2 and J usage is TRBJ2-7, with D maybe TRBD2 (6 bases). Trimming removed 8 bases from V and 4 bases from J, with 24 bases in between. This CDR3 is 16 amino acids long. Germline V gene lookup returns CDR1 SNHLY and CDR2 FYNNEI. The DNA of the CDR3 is TGTGCCAGCCAGAGAATAGGAGCGGGCACTAAGTACGAGCAGTACTTC. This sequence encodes CASQRIGAGTKYEQYF.

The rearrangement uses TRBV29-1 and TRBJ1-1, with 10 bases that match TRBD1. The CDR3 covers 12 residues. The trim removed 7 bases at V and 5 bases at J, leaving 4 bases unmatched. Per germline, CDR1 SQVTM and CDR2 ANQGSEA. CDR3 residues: CSGGTGETEAFF. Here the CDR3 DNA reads TGCAGCGGCGGGACAGGGGAGACTGAAGCTTTCTTT.

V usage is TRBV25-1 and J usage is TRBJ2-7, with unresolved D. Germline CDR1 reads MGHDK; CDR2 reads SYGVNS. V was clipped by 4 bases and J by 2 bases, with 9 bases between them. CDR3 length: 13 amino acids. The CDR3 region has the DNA TGTGCCAGCAGTGTGAGTCCTACCTACGAGCAGTACTTC. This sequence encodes CASSVSPTYEQYF.

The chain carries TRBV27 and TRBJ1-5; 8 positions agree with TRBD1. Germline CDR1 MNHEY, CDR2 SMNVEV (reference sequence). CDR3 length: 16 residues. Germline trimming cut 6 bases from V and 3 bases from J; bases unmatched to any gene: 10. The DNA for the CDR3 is TGTGCCAGCAGCCGGACAGGGCAACTTCCCAATCAGCCCCAGCATTTT. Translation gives CASSRTGQLPNQPQHF.

The CDR3 sequence is CASRMGQGFQETQYF. The DNA of the CDR3 is TGTGCCAGCAGGATGGGACAGGGGTTCCAAGAGACCCAGTACTTC. This chain joins TRBV6-1 and TRBJ2-5, with 10 nucleotides matching TRBD1. Germline V gene sequence: CDR1 MNHNS, CDR2 SASEGT. Unmatched junction bases numbered 5, after V lost 6 bases and J lost 1 base. The CDR3 consists of 15 residues.

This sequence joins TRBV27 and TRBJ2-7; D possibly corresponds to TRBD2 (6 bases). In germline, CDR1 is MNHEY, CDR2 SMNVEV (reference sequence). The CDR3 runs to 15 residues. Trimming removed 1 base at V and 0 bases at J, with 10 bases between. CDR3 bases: TGTGCCAGCAGTTTATTTGGAGGGTTCTCCTACGAGCAGTACTTC. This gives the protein CASSLFGGFSYEQYF.

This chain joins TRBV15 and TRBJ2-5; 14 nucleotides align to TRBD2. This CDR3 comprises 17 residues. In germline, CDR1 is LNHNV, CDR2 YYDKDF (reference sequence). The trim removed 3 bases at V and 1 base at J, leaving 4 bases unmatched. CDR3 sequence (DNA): TGTGCCACCAGCAGGTGGGGGACTAGCGGGGGCCAAGAGACCCAGTACTTC. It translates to CATSRWGTSGGQETQYF. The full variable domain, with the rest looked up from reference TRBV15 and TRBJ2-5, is DAMVIQNPRYQVTQFGKPVTLSCSQTLNHNVMYWYQQKSSQAPKLLFHYYDKDFNNEADTPDNFQSRRPNTSFCFLDIRSPGLGDTAMYLCATSRWGTSGGQETQYFGPGTRLLVL.

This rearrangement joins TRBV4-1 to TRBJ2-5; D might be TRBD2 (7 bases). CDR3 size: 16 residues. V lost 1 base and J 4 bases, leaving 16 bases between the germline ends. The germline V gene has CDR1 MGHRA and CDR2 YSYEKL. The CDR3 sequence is CASSQGGRGTGETQYF. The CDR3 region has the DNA TGCGCCAGCAGCCAAGGGGGGCGGGGGACGGGAGAGACCCAGTACTTC.

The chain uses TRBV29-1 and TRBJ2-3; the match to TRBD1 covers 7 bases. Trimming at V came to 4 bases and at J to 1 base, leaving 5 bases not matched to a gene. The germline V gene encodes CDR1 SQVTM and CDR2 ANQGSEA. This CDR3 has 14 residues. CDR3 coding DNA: TGCAGCGTTGGAGGGGGCCTAGGCACAGATACGCAGTATTTT. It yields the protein CSVGGGLGTDTQYF.

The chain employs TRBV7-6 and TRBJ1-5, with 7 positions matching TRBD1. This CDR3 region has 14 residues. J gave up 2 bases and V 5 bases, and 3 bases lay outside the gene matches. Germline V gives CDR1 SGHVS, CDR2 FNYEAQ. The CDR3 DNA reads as TGTGCCAGCAGCCAAGGACAGGGCAATCAGCCCCAGCATTTT. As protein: CASSQGQGNQPQHF.

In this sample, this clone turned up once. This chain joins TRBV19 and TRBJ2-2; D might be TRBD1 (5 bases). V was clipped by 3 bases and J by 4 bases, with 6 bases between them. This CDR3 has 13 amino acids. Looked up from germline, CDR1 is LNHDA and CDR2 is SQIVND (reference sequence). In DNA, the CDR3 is TGTGCCAGTAGTATTGGGGCCACCGGGGAGCTGTTTTTT. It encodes CASSIGATGELFF.